Listed here are 18 T cell receptor beta chains from one sample, sequenced in a study of T cell repertoires in cytomegalovirus infection. TCRdb re-called the reads through MiXCR, storing one row per CDR3 protein. The sample comprises about 300,000 distinct CDR3 sequences, around 10% of which are singletons, and about 2.3% rests with the top ten. Sequencing used PBMCs. These receptors all come from a human donor in good health (CMV status not recorded). Some clones in this sample may be carry-over from other donors' samples.

Ten or more counts support this clonotype. The chain couples TRBV20-1 to TRBJ2-5; D perhaps matches TRBD2 (6 bases). The CDR3 consists of 13 residues. V shed 6 bases and J shed 6 bases, with 17 bases lying between them. Germline loops: CDR1 DFQATT, CDR2 SNEGSKA (reference sequence). CDR3 protein: CSALPGERKTQYF. The CDR3 region has the DNA TGCAGTGCCCTACCGGGGGAGCGAAAGACCCAGTACTTC.

This clonotype was counted between two and nine times. J is TRBJ1-1 and V is TRBV5-1; D might be TRBD1 (5 bases). V was shortened by 6 bases and J by 1 base, with 10 bases between the two germline ends. This CDR3 has 13 residues. The germline V gene has CDR1 SGHRS and CDR2 YFSETQ. CDR3 bases: TGCGCCAGCACCAGGGTGGGGAACACTGAAGCTTTCTTT. Translation gives CASTRVGNTEAFF.

The table lists this clonotype with many counts. V and J are TRBV7-8 and TRBJ1-2; D perhaps matches TRBD1 (5 bases). Deletions cut 2 bases from V and 2 bases from J, with 12 bases between. CDR3 size: 15 residues. Germline V CDR1 and CDR2: SGHVS, FQNEAQ. CDR3 residues: CASSLLGRQNYGYTF. The CDR3 coding sequence is TGTGCCAGCAGCTTATTAGGCAGACAGAACTATGGCTACACCTTC.

The rearrangement links TRBV5-1 to TRBJ2-2; D perhaps matches TRBD1 (5 bases). Trimming stripped 4 bases from V and 6 bases from J, with 19 bases between. Germline V gene data show CDR1 as SGHRS and CDR2 as YFSETQ. The CDR3 extends over 16 amino acids. The CDR3 loop is CASSPPDNGLAGELFF. CDR3 DNA sequence: TGCGCCAGCAGCCCGCCGGACAATGGGCTCGCCGGGGAGCTGTTTTTT.

There are many counts of this clonotype. The chain is built from TRBV18 and TRBJ1-3; 7 nucleotides match TRBD1. The CDR3 runs to 15 residues. Germline values: CDR1 KGHSH, CDR2 LQKENI. J lost 2 bases, V lost 2 bases, and 3 bases had no gene match. The CDR3 protein is CASSPSTGPGNTIYF. Written as DNA, the CDR3 is TGTGCCAGCTCACCATCGACAGGGCCTGGAAACACCATATATTTT.

Worth noting for this clonotype: Since a much larger clone is just one base distant, this may be a read error. The CDR3 sequence: CASSLRSGVNTEAFF. For the CDR3, the DNA is TGTGCCAGCAGCTTACGTTCAGGGGTGAACACTGAAGCTTTCTTT. This rearrangement joins TRBV13 to TRBJ1-1, with a tentative D call TRBD1 (6 bases). Germline V CDR1 and CDR2: PRHDT, FYEKMQ (reference sequence). CDR3 length: 15 residues. Trimming stripped 2 bases from V and 0 bases from J, with 10 bases between.

In its sample, this clonotype was seen many times. V usage is TRBV7-2 and J usage is TRBJ1-1, with D unresolved. CDR3 length equals 14 residues. Per germline, CDR1 SGHTA and CDR2 FQGNSA. Trimming stripped 1 base from V and 4 bases from J, with 10 bases between. In DNA, the CDR3 is TGTGCCAGCAGCTTAGTTTTGGGTGGCACTGAAGCTTTCTTT. Its protein product is CASSLVLGGTEAFF.

This clonotype was recorded many times. J is TRBJ2-4 and V is TRBV7-2, with D tentatively TRBD2 (7 bases). Germline loops: CDR1 SGHTA, CDR2 FQGNSA. The ends were cut back, 2 bases at V and 6 bases at J, with 17 bases in the middle. This CDR3 is built from 16 residues. The CDR3 DNA follows: TGTGCCAGCAGCTTACCGGGACACCCGGGGGGAAACATTCAGTACTTC. The encoded protein is CASSLPGHPGGNIQYF. Based on the CDR3 plus reference TRBV7-2 and TRBJ2-4, the full variable domain is GAGVSQSPSNKVTEKGKDVELRCDPISGHTALYWYRQSLGQGLEFLIYFQGNSAPDKSGLPSDRFSAERTGGSVSTLTIQRTQQEDSAVYLCASSLPGHPGGNIQYFGAGTRLSVL.

This clonotype was picked up many times. The chain uses TRBV7-2 and TRBJ2-2, with TRBD2 matching 10 bases. This CDR3 has 15 residues. J gave up 8 bases and V 3 bases, and 6 bases lay outside the gene matches. The V gene's germline CDR1 is SGHTA and CDR2 FQGNSA. The CDR3 spells CASSFIAGGVGELFF. Written as DNA, the CDR3 is TGTGCCAGCAGCTTCATAGCGGGGGGCGTTGGGGAGCTGTTTTTT.

This clonotype was seen repeatedly, ten times or more. The chain combines TRBV10-2 with TRBJ2-7; no reliable D call. Trimming removed 3 bases at V and 0 bases at J, with 18 bases between. The germline V gene encodes CDR1 WSHSY and CDR2 SAAADI. The CDR3 contains 17 residues. CDR3 residues: CASSDAGGGSSSYEQYV. The CDR3 bases are TGCGCCAGCAGTGATGCCGGCGGCGGTTCCAGCTCCTACGAGCAGTACGTC.

In its sample, this clonotype was seen many times. The J gene is TRBJ2-2, the V gene TRBV7-2; a weak D match, TRBD1 (7 bases). The CDR3 loop spans 15 amino acids. With 3 bases removed from V and 5 bases from J, the gap between germline ends came to 13 bases. CDR1 SGHTA and CDR2 FQGNSA come from the germline V gene. The CDR3: CASSFSAGGTGELFF. As DNA, the CDR3 is TGTGCCAGCAGCTTTTCTGCAGGGGGGACCGGGGAGCTGTTTTTT.

This clonotype was counted many times. The rearrangement links TRBV11-2 to TRBJ2-7; D perhaps matches TRBD2 (6 bases). Germline V CDR1 and CDR2: SGHAT, FQNNGV. There are 14 residues in the CDR3. Trimming left V 1 base short and J 7 bases short, with 14 bases between. The CDR3 region has the DNA TGTGCCAGCAGCTTAGCGAGCTTCGGGGGAGAGCAGTACGTC. Its translation: CASSLASFGGEQYV.

This clonotype was observed at least ten times. The rearrangement links TRBV7-9 to TRBJ2-7, with TRBD1 matching over 7 bases. The CDR3 is 14 residues long. J lost 5 bases, V lost 6 bases, and 10 bases had no gene match. Germline values: CDR1 SEHNR, CDR2 FQNEAQ (reference sequence). CDR3 sequence (DNA): TGTGCCAGCAGGCCTAAGACAGGGTTCAACGAGCAGTACTTC. Translating gives CASRPKTGFNEQYF.

This clonotype came up many times. This chain links TRBV29-1 with TRBJ2-3, with 8 bases matching TRBD1. The V and J ends lost 6 bases and 9 bases, in that order; junction bases with no gene match: 2. The CDR3 contains 10 residues. Germline-derived CDR1 and CDR2 are SQVTM and ANQGSEA. The CDR3 bases are TGCAGCGTCACAGGGGGAACGCAGTATTTT. It codes for CSVTGGTQYF.

This clonotype was observed many times. The rearrangement uses TRBV7-9 and TRBJ2-3; possibly TRBD1 for D (5 bases). The CDR3 extends over 13 amino acids. Trimming took off 1 base at V and 4 bases at J, with 6 bases between the two ends. Germline values: CDR1 SEHNR, CDR2 FQNEAQ (reference sequence). CDR3 amino acids: CASSLVGPDTQYF. As DNA, the CDR3 is TGTGCCAGCAGCTTAGTGGGGCCAGATACGCAGTATTTT.

The chain couples TRBV29-1 to TRBJ1-1; perhaps TRBD1 as D (5 bases). Between the trimmed V and J ends, which lost 5 bases and 1 base, there was a span of 11 bases. Germline CDR1 reads SQVTM; CDR2 reads ANQGSEA. The CDR3 covers 13 residues. CDR3 coding DNA: TGCAGCGTTAAAATAGGACAGAACACTGAAGCTTTCTTT. Its protein is CSVKIGQNTEAFF.

This clonotype was detected many times. The chain joins TRBV29-1 to TRBJ1-3; the D gene is possibly TRBD1 (5 bases). From germline, CDR1 is SQVTM and CDR2 ANQGSEA. V gave up 7 bases and J gave up 2 bases, with 12 bases separating them. The CDR3 runs to 13 residues. The CDR3 bases are TGCAGCGCTCGGGCGGGGGCTGGAAACACCATATATTTT. It encodes CSARAGAGNTIYF.

This clonotype has at least ten counts. The V and J genes are TRBV12-3 or TRBV12-4 and TRBJ2-6; no reliable D call. The CDR3 is 14 residues long. The V gene lost 3 bases and the J gene lost 4 bases, with 7 bases spanning the gap. Here the CDR3 reads CASSFSSGANVLTF. CDR3 coding DNA: TGTGCCAGCAGTTTTTCATCCGGGGCCAACGTCCTGACTTTC.